The 13 T cell receptor beta chains given below trace back to one sample, sequenced in a study of T-cell memory formation after mild COVID-19. In TCRdb, the 5' RACE reads were re-called with MiXCR into one record per CDR3 protein. The sample lists about 270,000 distinct CDR3 sequences; 15% to 20% were seen once. Sequences were obtained from PBMCs or a T cell subset sorted from them (not recorded which). The receptors originated from a man between 18 and 35 years old who had mild COVID-19 (a few samples of this study predate the infection). Cell type and time point are not known.

J is TRBJ2-4 and V is TRBV7-2; D gene unclear. This CDR3 spans 15 amino acids. CDR1 and CDR2 (germline): SGHTA, FQGNSA. V lost 5 bases to trimming and J lost 5 bases, with 16 bases between them. The CDR3, as DNA: TGTGCCAGCAGCGCACATATCGGCGCGGAAAACATTCAGTACTTC. Its translation is CASSAHIGAENIQYF.

This clonotype appeared many times. The gene calls are TRBV7-9 and TRBJ2-1, with D unresolved. This CDR3 comprises 10 residues. Deletions cut 8 bases from V and 12 bases from J, with 11 bases between. The V gene's germline CDR1 is SEHNR and CDR2 FQNEAQ (reference sequence). The chain's CDR3 is CASDGARQFF. Written as DNA, the CDR3 is TGTGCCAGCGACGGCGCACGGCAGTTCTTC.

The J gene is TRBJ2-1, the V gene TRBV27, with 8 bases identical to TRBD1. Germline CDR1 is MNHEY and CDR2 is SMNVEV (reference sequence). V lost 5 bases to trimming and J lost 3 bases; unmatched junction nucleotides: 9. The CDR3 is 16 residues long. This CDR3 reads CASSPDRGSRYNEQFF. CDR3 sequence (DNA): TGTGCCAGCAGTCCCGACAGGGGCAGTCGCTACAATGAGCAGTTCTTC.

This clonotype was counted between two and nine times. This chain connects TRBV5-1 to TRBJ1-3; possibly TRBD1 for D (5 bases). Looked up from germline, CDR1 is SGHRS and CDR2 is YFSETQ. V was cut by 4 bases and J by 0 bases, with 17 bases left in between. The CDR3 has 17 residues. Written as DNA, the CDR3 is TGCGCCAGCAGCCCAGGCTACAGGCCTGCCTCTGGAAACACCATATATTTT. Its protein is CASSPGYRPASGNTIYF.

This clonotype was recorded a few times. The genes are TRBV28 and TRBJ1-2; 8 nucleotides align to TRBD1. The germline CDR1 and CDR2 sequences are MDHEN and SYDVKM. Losses at the gene ends were 6 bases for V and 4 bases for J; bases not matched to a gene: 7. The CDR3 is 14 residues long. CDR3 residues: CASRTGQGLYGYTF. CDR3 sequence (DNA): TGTGCCAGCAGGACCGGACAGGGACTCTATGGCTACACCTTC.

For the CDR3, the DNA is TGTGCCAGCAAAGGGGCGGCAGGGAACACTGAAGCTTTCTTT. Encoded protein: CASKGAAGNTEAFF. This sequence joins TRBV5-5 and TRBJ1-1; perhaps TRBD1 as D (5 bases). The CDR3 covers 14 residues. The V end was cut by 6 bases, the J end by 1 base, with 13 bases between. In germline, CDR1 is SGHKS, CDR2 YYEKEE (reference sequence).

This chain uses TRBV18 with TRBJ1-4; weak D call: TRBD1 (6 bases). V lost 9 bases and J 5 bases, leaving 13 bases between the germline ends. This CDR3 comprises 13 residues. CDR1 and CDR2 (germline): KGHSH, LQKENI. CDR3 in amino acids: CASSNRDNEKLFF. The CDR3 DNA reads as TGTGCCAGTTCAAACAGGGACAATGAAAAACTGTTTTTT.

This clonotype has just a few counts. The CDR3 reads CASSLEAWGPATEAFF. The CDR3 coding sequence is TGCGCCAGCAGCTTGGAAGCTTGGGGGCCTGCCACTGAAGCTTTCTTT. This chain links TRBV5-1 with TRBJ1-1, with D possibly matching TRBD1 (6 bases). Between the trimmed V and J ends, which lost 0 bases and 4 bases, there was a span of 16 bases. CDR1 is SGHRS, CDR2 YFSETQ, per germline. This CDR3 has 16 residues.

This clonotype was counted only a few times. The chain has TRBV3-1 and TRBJ2-4; 8 bases line up with TRBD2. CDR3 length: 16 residues. The V gene's germline CDR1 is LGHDT and CDR2 YNNKEL (reference sequence). The ends lost 4 bases at V and 8 bases at J; junction bases unmatched: 13. In DNA, the CDR3 is TGTGCCAGCAGCCCCGCCACGGGGGGGGTCGGGTACATTCAGTACTTC. It translates to CASSPATGGVGYIQYF.

In its sample, this clonotype was seen many times. CDR3 residues: CASSSERISYEQYF. The CDR3 region has the DNA TGTGCCAGCAGCTCCGAAAGGATTTCCTACGAGCAGTACTTC. The V and J genes are TRBV7-2 and TRBJ2-7; D gene ambiguous. V gave up 4 bases and J gave up 1 base, with 11 bases separating them. Germline-derived CDR1 and CDR2 are SGHTA and FQGNSA. The CDR3 is made up of 14 amino acids.

The rearrangement uses TRBV25-1 and TRBJ2-4; TRBD1 might be the D (5 bases). The V gene's germline CDR1 is MGHDK and CDR2 SYGVNS. Trimming removed 6 bases at V and 5 bases at J, with 14 bases between. The CDR3 runs to 14 residues. The chain's CDR3 is CASRARAGENIQYF. The CDR3 DNA reads as TGTGCCAGCAGGGCCAGGGCTGGGGAAAACATTCAGTACTTC.

This clonotype was observed at least ten times. This chain joins TRBV5-1 and TRBJ2-5; 8 positions match TRBD2. The CDR3 covers 15 residues. V lost 4 bases to trimming and J lost 2 bases; unmatched junction nucleotides: 7. The V gene's germline CDR1 is SGHRS and CDR2 YFSETQ. The CDR3 coding sequence is TGCGCCAGCAGCATGTCGGGACTAGAGCAAGAGACCCAGTACTTC. This sequence encodes CASSMSGLEQETQYF.

A few counts support this clonotype. The chain employs TRBV13 and TRBJ2-7, with 11 bases that match TRBD1. From germline, CDR1 is PRHDT and CDR2 FYEKMQ (reference sequence). The CDR3 is made up of 14 amino acids. The J segment lost 5 bases and the V segment lost 5 bases, leaving 5 bases of the junction unmatched. In DNA form, the CDR3 reads TGTGCCAGCAGCCGCGGACAGGGGGCCAACGAGCAGTACTTC. It encodes CASSRGQGANEQYF.